Listed below are T cell receptor beta chains from one sample, sequenced in a study of cytomegalovirus exposure and HLA in healthy donors. Assay: immunoSEQ multiplex PCR; the TCRdb copy retains only in-frame clones and omits some. The repertoire holds nearly 110,000 clones, 74% seen once, with approximately 14% in the top ten. Material for sequencing was PBMCs. The receptors here all came from a woman aged 40 to 50 in good health and CMV-seropositive. CDR3s include the opening cysteine and the closing phenylalanine or tryptophan.

v_gene	j_gene	CDR3aa
TRBV9	TRBJ2-3	CASTLAGGPSDTQYF
TRBV18	TRBJ2-7	CASSPRTDSYEQYF
TRBV7-2	TRBJ2-3	CASSLAPTLRFRTSTDTQYF
TRBV2	TRBJ2-1	CASSDPLSGGRRYNEQFF
TRBV18	TRBJ2-7	CASSPLQTGTGAYEQYF
TRBV5-4	TRBJ2-7	CASSSLAGGTYEQYF
TRBV27	TRBJ1-2	CASSPRTGSYGYTF
TRBV6-5	TRBJ2-5	CASRNYLQETQYF
TRBV6-5	TRBJ2-7	CASRDPGQSYEQYF
TRBV6-5	TRBJ2-3	CAISSGATDTQYF
TRBV21-1	TRBJ2-5	CASSKEEGEGRELTQYF
TRBV6-5	TRBJ2-7	CASSYQLSYEQYF
TRBV2	TRBJ1-1	CASRQGANTEAFF
TRBV7-9	TRBJ2-7	CASSHILAGSTYEQYF
TRBV7-6	TRBJ2-5	CASSLVGSGQETQYF
TRBV6-1	TRBJ1-2	CASSEGGGSVYGYTF
TRBV5-5	TRBJ1-2	CASSFGLRGYTF
TRBV7-9	TRBJ1-1	CASSLVQGPAFF
TRBV29-1	TRBJ2-1	CSVSTSIDYNEQFF
TRBV5-1	TRBJ1-1	CASSSSTGDTEAFF